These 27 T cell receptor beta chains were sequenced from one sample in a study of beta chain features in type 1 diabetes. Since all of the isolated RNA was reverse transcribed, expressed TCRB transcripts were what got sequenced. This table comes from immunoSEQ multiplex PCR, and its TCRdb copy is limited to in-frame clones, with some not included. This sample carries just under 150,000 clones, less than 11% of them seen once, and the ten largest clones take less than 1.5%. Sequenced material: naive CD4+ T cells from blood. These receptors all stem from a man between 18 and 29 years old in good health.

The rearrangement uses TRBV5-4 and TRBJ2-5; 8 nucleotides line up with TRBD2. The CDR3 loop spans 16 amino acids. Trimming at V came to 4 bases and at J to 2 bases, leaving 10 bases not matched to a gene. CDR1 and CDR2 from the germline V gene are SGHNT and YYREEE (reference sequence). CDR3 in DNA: TGTGCCAGCAGCCCCTGGGCAGCGGGGGAGCAAGAGACCCAGTACTTC. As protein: CASSPWAAGEQETQYF.

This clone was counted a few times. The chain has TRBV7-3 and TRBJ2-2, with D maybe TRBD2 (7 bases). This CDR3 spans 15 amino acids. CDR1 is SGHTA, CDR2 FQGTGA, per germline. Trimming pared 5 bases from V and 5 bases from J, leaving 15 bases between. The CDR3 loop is CASSRRGAGTGELFF. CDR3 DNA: TGTGCCAGCAGCCGACGGGGGGCAGGGACCGGGGAGCTGTTTTTT.

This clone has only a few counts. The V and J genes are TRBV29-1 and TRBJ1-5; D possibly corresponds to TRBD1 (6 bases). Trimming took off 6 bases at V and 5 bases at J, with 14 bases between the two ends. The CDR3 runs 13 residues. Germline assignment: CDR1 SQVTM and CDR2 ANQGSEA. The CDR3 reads CSVQQGGDQPQHF. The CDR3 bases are TGCAGCGTCCAACAGGGAGGGGATCAGCCCCAGCATTTT.

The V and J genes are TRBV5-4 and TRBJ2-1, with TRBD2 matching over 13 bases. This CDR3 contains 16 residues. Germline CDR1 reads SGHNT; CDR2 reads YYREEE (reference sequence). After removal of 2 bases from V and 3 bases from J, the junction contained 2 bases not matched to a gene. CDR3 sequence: CASSLRLAGGYNEQFF. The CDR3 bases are TGTGCCAGCAGCTTACGACTAGCGGGGGGCTACAATGAGCAGTTCTTC.

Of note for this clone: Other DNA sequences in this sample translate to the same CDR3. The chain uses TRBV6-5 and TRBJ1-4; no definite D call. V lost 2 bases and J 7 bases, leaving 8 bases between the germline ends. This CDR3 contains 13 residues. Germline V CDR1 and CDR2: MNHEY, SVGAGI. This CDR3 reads CASSYRGREKLFF. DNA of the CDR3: TGTGCCAGCAGTTACAGAGGCCGTGAAAAACTGTTTTTT.

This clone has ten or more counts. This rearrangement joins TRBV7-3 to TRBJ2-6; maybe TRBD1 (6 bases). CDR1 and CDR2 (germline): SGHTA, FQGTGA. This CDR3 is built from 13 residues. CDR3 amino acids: CATGPSGANVLTF. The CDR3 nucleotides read TGTGCTACAGGGCCCTCTGGGGCCAACGTCCTGACTTTC.

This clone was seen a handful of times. The chain's CDR3 is CASSSGLAGAFF. The CDR3 nucleotides are TGTGCCAGCAGCTCCGGACTGGCAGGAGCTTTCTTT. The V gene is TRBV9, the J gene TRBJ1-1; D remains unclear. This CDR3 has 12 amino acids. Germline-derived CDR1 and CDR2 are SGDLS and YYNGEE. V was shortened by 4 bases and J by 10 bases, with 14 bases between the two germline ends.

The CDR3 sequence is CASSEALWSNEQFF. The DNA of the CDR3 is TGTGCCAGCAGTGAAGCGCTATGGTCTAATGAGCAGTTCTTC. The V and J genes are TRBV2 and TRBJ2-1; D unresolved. The V end lost 0 bases, the J end lost 7 bases, and 10 bases lay between the germline ends. Germline loops: CDR1 SNHLY, CDR2 FYNNEI. This CDR3 region has 14 residues.

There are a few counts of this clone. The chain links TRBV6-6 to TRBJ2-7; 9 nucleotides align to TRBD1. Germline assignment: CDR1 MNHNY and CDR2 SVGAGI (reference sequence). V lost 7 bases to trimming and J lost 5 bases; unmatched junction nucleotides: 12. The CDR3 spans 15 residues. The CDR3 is CASKTTQGAGNEQYF. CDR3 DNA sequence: TGTGCCAGCAAAACCACACAGGGGGCAGGGAACGAGCAGTACTTC.

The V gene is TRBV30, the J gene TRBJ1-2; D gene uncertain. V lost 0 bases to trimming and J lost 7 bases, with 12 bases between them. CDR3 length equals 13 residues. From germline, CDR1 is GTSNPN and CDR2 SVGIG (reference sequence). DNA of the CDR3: TGTGCCTGGAGTGTACCTTCATTACTTGGCTACACCTTC. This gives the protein CAWSVPSLLGYTF.

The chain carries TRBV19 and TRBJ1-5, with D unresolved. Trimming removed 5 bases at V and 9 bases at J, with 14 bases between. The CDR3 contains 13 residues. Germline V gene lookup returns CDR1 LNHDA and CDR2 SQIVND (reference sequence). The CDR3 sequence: CASSPRDDRPQHF. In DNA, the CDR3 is TGTGCCAGTAGTCCGAGGGATGATCGGCCCCAGCATTTT.

The CDR3 DNA follows: TGCGCCAGCAGCCGTTACCTAGCGGGGACCCAGGATACGCAGTATTTT. This encodes CASSRYLAGTQDTQYF. The genes are TRBV4-3 and TRBJ2-3, with 9 nucleotides matching TRBD2. This CDR3 region has 16 residues. Germline values: CDR1 LGHNA, CDR2 YSLEER. The trim removed 4 bases at V and 6 bases at J, leaving 11 bases unmatched.

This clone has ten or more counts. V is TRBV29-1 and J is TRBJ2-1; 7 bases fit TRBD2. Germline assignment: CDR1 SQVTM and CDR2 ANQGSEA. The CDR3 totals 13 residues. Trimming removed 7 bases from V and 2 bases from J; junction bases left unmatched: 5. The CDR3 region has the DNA TGCAGCGCCTATCTAGCGGCCTACAATGAGCAGTTCTTC. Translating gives CSAYLAAYNEQFF.

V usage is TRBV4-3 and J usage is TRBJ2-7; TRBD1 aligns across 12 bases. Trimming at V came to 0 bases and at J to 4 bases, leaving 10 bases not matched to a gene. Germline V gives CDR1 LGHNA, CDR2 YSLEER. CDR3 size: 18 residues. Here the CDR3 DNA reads TGCGCCAGCAGCCAAGATTTTCCCGGGACAGGGGGCTTTTACGAGCAGTACTTC. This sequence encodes CASSQDFPGTGGFYEQYF.

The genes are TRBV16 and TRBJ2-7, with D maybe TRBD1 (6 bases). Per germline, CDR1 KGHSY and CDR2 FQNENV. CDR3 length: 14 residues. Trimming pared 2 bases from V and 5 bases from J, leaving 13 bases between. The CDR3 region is CASSQRTGRHEQYF. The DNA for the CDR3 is TGTGCCAGCAGCCAACGTACAGGGCGGCACGAGCAGTACTTC. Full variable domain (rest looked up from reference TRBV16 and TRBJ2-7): GEEVAQTPKHLVRGEGQKAKLYCAPIKGHSYVFWYQQVLKNEFKFLISFQNENVFDETGMPKERFSAKCLPNSPCSLEIQATKLEDSAVYFCASSQRTGRHEQYFGPGTRLTVT.

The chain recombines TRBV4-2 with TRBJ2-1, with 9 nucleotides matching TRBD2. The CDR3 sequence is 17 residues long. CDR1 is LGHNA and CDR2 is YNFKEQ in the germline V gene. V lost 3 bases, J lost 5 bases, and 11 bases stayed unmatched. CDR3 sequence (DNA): TGTGCCAGCAGCCAGGGAAGAGGCGGGGGGGCCCACAATGAGCAGTTCTTC. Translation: CASSQGRGGGAHNEQFF.

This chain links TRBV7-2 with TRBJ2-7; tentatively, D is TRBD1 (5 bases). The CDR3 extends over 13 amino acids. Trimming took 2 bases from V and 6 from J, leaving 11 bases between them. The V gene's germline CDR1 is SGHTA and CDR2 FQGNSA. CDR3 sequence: CASSLLGQTEQYF. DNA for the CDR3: TGTGCCAGCAGCTTATTGGGGCAGACCGAGCAGTACTTC.

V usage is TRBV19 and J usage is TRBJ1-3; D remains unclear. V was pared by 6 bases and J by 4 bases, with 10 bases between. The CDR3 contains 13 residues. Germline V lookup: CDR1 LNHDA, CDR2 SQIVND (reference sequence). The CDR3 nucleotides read TGTGCCAGTAGGCCGGGATCGGGAAACACCATATATTTT. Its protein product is CASRPGSGNTIYF.

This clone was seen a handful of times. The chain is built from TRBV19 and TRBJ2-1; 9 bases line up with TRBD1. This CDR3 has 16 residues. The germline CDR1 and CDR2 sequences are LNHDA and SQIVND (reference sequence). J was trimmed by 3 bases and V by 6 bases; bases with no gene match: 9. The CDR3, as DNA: TGTGCCAGTAGCCCCCACGACAGGGGGGGCTACAATGAGCAGTTCTTC. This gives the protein CASSPHDRGGYNEQFF.

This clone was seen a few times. CDR3 residues: CASSRGQETQYF. The CDR3 bases are TGTGCCAGTAGCCGGGGACAAGAGACCCAGTACTTC. This sequence joins TRBV7-2 and TRBJ2-5; maybe TRBD2 (5 bases). Trimming shortened V by 9 bases and J by 2 bases, and 10 bases separated the two germline ends. Per germline, CDR1 SGHTA and CDR2 FQGNSA. The CDR3 runs 12 residues.

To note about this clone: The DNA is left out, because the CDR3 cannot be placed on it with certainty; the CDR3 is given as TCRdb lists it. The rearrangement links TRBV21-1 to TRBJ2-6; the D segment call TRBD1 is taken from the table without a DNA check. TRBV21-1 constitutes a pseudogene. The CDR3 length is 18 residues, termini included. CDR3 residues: CASSKWGQGATGANVLTF.

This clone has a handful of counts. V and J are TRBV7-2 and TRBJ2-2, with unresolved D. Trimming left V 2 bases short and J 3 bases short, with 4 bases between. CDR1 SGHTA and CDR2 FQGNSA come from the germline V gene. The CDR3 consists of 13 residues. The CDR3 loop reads CASSLRDTGELFF. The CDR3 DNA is TGTGCCAGCAGCTTACGGGACACCGGGGAGCTGTTTTTT.

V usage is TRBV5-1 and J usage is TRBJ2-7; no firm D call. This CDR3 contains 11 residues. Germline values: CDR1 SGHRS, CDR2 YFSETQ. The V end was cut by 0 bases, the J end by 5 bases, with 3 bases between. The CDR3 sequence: CASSLVDEQYF. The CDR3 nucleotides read TGCGCCAGCAGCTTGGTAGACGAGCAGTACTTC.

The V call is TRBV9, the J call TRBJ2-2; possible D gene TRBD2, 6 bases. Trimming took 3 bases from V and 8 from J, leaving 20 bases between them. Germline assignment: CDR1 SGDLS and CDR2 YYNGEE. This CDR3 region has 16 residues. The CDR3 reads CASSARDSSRTGELFF. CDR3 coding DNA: TGTGCCAGCAGCGCCCGGGACTCCTCCCGAACTGGGGAGCTGTTTTTT.

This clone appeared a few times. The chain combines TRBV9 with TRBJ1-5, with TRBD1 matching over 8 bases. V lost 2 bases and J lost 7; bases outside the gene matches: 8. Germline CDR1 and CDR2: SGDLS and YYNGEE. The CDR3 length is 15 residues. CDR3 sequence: CASSVGQGEQQPQHF. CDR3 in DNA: TGTGCCAGCAGCGTCGGACAGGGCGAGCAACAGCCCCAGCATTTT.

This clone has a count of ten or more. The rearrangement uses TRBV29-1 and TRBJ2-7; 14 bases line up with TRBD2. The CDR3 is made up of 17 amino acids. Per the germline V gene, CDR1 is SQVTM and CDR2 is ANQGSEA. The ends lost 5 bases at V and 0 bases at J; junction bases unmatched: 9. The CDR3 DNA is TGCAGCGTTCGCAACGGGACTAGCGGGGGCCTCTCCTACGAGCAGTACTTC. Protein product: CSVRNGTSGGLSYEQYF.

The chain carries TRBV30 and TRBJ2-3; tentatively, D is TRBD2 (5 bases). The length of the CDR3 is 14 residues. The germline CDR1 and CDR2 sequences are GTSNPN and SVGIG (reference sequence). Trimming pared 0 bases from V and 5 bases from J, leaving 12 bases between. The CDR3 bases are TGTGCCTGGAGTGTGTCCCCCGGGGTAGATACGCAGTATTTT. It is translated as CAWSVSPGVDTQYF.